The text below deals with one T cell receptor beta chain. The source of the sample is a study of blood T cell repertoires in COVID-19. About the study: Sites in the United States, Italy and Spain provided acute and convalescent COVID-19 samples. Sample material is recorded as cDNA or gDNA derived from T cells, B-cell-depleted T cells, or PBMCs.

In the authors' workflow: Researchers report that nucleated cell counts were estimated from reference gene primer amplification. Assay: immunoSEQ multiplex PCR; the TCRdb copy retains only in-frame clones and omits some. V and J calls and clone size are given by that table; D and trimming were obtained from the DNA. The data hold over 130,000 clones, with 80% to 85% observed a single time. V lost 6 bases to trimming and J lost 6 bases; unmatched junction nucleotides: 1. The CDR3 spans 11 residues. The germline V gene encodes CDR1 ENHRY and CDR2 SYGVKD. V and J are TRBV10-3 and TRBJ2-5; 7 positions agree with TRBD1. This receptor was obtained from a human donor in a cohort sampled during active COVID-19. The sequencing input was peripheral blood. Here the CDR3 reads CAIRRGQTQYF. The CDR3 nucleotides are TGTGCCATCAGGAGGGGGCAGACCCAGTACTTC.